This TCR beta chain was obtained from a study of Ad26.COV2.S vaccination and SARS-CoV-2 variants. Study-wide findings and caveats: Total responses of T cells may have been underestimated by the analyses of TCR breadth and depth.

Noted treatment: about 20 received Ad26.COV2.S at low or high dose, single or two shots; a few received placebo; per-sample allocation not given. It was on day 63 after the first vaccine or placebo injection that samples were taken. Worth noting for this clone: The target antigen is unknown.

Measured with immunoSEQ multiplex PCR; TCRdb has only the in-frame clones, and not every one. There are roughly 460,000 clones in the sample; around 89% occur only once, and 1.7% lies in the top ten. Germline trimming cut 5 bases from V and 3 bases from J; bases unmatched to any gene: 8. The CDR3 sequence is 16 residues long. CDR1 is MNHEY, CDR2 SMNVEV, per germline (reference sequence). The sequence derives from a person aged 18-60 years who received the Ad26.COV2.S COVID-19 vaccine or a placebo. Material: peripheral blood, obtained in a trial of Ad26.COV2.S vaccine versus placebo. V and J are TRBV27 and TRBJ2-1; 9 nucleotides align to TRBD2. The CDR3 loop reads CASSTILAGSYNEQFF. CDR3 DNA sequence: TGTGCCAGCAGTACGATCCTAGCGGGGAGCTACAATGAGCAGTTCTTC.